Listed here is a single TCR beta chain. Antigen unknown. The record originates from a study of T cell responses to AZD1222 COVID-19 vaccine. Study-level results: Spike-specific TCR repertoires showed rising breadth and depth after two AZD1222 doses. The sample set comprised mostly white British donors with more females, and clonal diversity was possibly underestimated.

TCRdb keeps only in-frame clones here, not all; method: immunoSEQ multiplex PCR. The data show 150,000 to 200,000 clones, more than 80% seen once. The sequencing used peripheral blood, collected on day 0 of AZD1222 vaccination. The source of this sequence is an adult in good health.

CDR3 nucleotides: TGTGCCAGCATGATAGGCTTAGACTATGGCTACACCTTC. Amino acids: CASMIGLDYGYTF. This chain links TRBV2 with TRBJ1-2; D is unclear. V was clipped by 7 bases and J by 3 bases, with 12 bases between them. CDR3 size: 13 residues. Germline V lookup: CDR1 SNHLY, CDR2 FYNNEI.